This T cell receptor (beta chain) is drawn from a study of cytomegalovirus exposure and HLA in healthy donors. Overall study: The 100 to 150 validation repertoires matched the 500 to 750 first-cohort repertoires in platform, a later analysis reported. Study findings and constraints: Within the approximately 110 validation repertoires, first-cohort TCR clusters tended to co-occur, according to a later analysis. Cytomegalovirus status was reportedly diagnosed by the classifier with high sensitivity and specificity.

Libraries were prepared by immunoSEQ multiplex PCR; TCRdb keeps only in-frame clonotypes and omits some of them. The data hold 150,000 to 200,000 clones, with roughly 84% observed a single time. For this clone: Its target is unknown.

The study drew the donors from its approximately 110-subject validation cohort, separate from the roughly 700-subject first cohort. This CDR3 is built from 20 residues. With V trimmed by 5 bases and J by 3 bases, 17 bases remained unmatched. Germline CDR1 reads MGHRA; CDR2 reads YSYEKL. The rearrangement joins TRBV4-1 to TRBJ1-5; 12 bases are shared with TRBD1. The source material was PBMCs. This sequence was found in a man in his late teens or twenties in good health and CMV-seropositive. The CDR3 coding sequence is TGCGCCAGCAGCTACACTATCCGCGGGACAGGGGGCTTTAACAATCAGCCCCAGCATTTT. It codes for CASSYTIRGTGGFNNQPQHF.